A single sample is the source of the 26 T cell receptor beta chains below, sequenced in a study of human T cells and chemical hapten exposure. This sample's time point: patch test 3, about 24 weeks after DPC sensitization. Treatment in this sample: therapeutic diphenylcyclopropenone sensitization with weekly scalp DPC. TCRdb re-analysed the RACE reads in MiXCR, keeping a single row per CDR3 protein. The sample contains about 71,000 distinct CDR3 sequences, around 10% of which appear only once. The sequencing here drew on whole blood, taken in connection with sensitization to the hapten diphenylcyclopropenone (DPC). The receptors here all came from a woman between 45 and 60 years old with alopecia areata. Some clones in this sample may be carry-over from other donors' samples.

This clonotype showed up many times. J is TRBJ2-6 and V is TRBV21-1. TRBV21-1 is described as a pseudogene. CDR3 length: 13 residues. Here the CDR3 reads CASSKSGANVLTF. CDR3 DNA: TGTGCCAGCAGCAAGAGTGGGGCCAACGTCCTGACTTTC.

At least ten counts were recorded for this clonotype. The chain uses TRBV7-2 and TRBJ2-1, with D maybe TRBD2 (6 bases). V lost 5 bases, J lost 6 bases, and 14 bases lay in between. The germline gives CDR1 SGHTA, CDR2 FQGNSA. The CDR3 sequence is 14 residues long. The CDR3 sequence is CASSPRRDINEQFF. In DNA, the CDR3 is TGTGCCAGCAGCCCGCGGCGGGATATCAATGAGCAGTTCTTC.

This clonotype was observed many times. The gene calls are TRBV18 and TRBJ2-1; 8 bases are a match to TRBD2. V shed 3 bases, J shed 4 bases, and the junction held 5 bases outside the gene matches. This CDR3 comprises 15 residues. Per germline, CDR1 KGHSH and CDR2 LQKENI. The CDR3 loop is CASSPVTSGYNEQFF. In DNA, the CDR3 is TGTGCCAGCTCACCGGTTACTAGCGGTTACAATGAGCAGTTCTTC.

The rearrangement joins TRBV20-1 to TRBJ1-4; D is perhaps TRBD1 (6 bases). The CDR3 sequence is 13 residues long. From germline, CDR1 is DFQATT and CDR2 SNEGSKA (reference sequence). V was trimmed by 7 bases and J by 3 bases, leaving 12 bases between them. The CDR3 DNA reads TGCAGTGTTACGGACAGCTCTAATGAAAAACTGTTTTTT. Its protein product is CSVTDSSNEKLFF.

This clonotype was found many times. The chain uses TRBV21-1 and TRBJ2-7; no DNA check was done on the table's D call, TRBD2. TRBV21-1 is a pseudogene segment. The CDR3 sequence is 15 residues long. CDR3 residues: CASSTSRTSVYEQYF. The CDR3 DNA reads as TGTGCCAGCAGCACTTCGAGGACTAGCGTATACGAGCAGTACTTC.

This clonotype was seen a few times. The gene calls are TRBV19 and TRBJ1-2; D is perhaps TRBD1 (5 bases). Germline V gene data show CDR1 as LNHDA and CDR2 as SQIVND (reference sequence). This CDR3 has 15 amino acids. Trimming took off 3 bases at V and 1 base at J, with 12 bases between the two ends. CDR3: CASSIDSSNNYGYTF. CDR3 DNA: TGTGCCAGTAGTATTGACAGCTCGAATAACTATGGCTACACCTTC.

Here the CDR3 DNA reads TGTGCCAGCAGACCCGAATATAGCGGAACGGGGACCCAGTACTTC. Its translation is CASRPEYSGTGTQYF. This chain connects TRBV3-1 to TRBJ2-5, with a possible D match to TRBD2 (6 bases). V lost 6 bases and J lost 7, with 21 bases in between. The CDR3 totals 15 residues. CDR1 and CDR2 from the germline V gene are LGHDT and YNNKEL (reference sequence).

This clonotype was seen repeatedly, ten times or more. V gene TRBV18 combines with J gene TRBJ1-1; the D gene is possibly TRBD1 (5 bases). The CDR3 length is 14 residues. CDR1 is KGHSH and CDR2 is LQKENI in the germline V gene. Trimming cost V 5 bases and J 0 bases, with 10 bases left between them. The CDR3 DNA reads TGTGCCAGCTCAACCCGGGACCTGAACACTGAAGCTTTCTTT. It is translated as CASSTRDLNTEAFF.

This clonotype showed up many times. This rearrangement joins TRBV11-2 to TRBJ2-1; a weak D match, TRBD1 (6 bases). Germline CDR1 reads SGHAT; CDR2 reads FQNNGV. The CDR3 consists of 14 residues. The V end lost 5 bases, the J end lost 7 bases, and 15 bases lay between the germline ends. CDR3 sequence: CASSSYRVGNEQFF. DNA of the CDR3: TGTGCCAGCAGCAGTTACAGGGTAGGGAATGAGCAGTTCTTC.

The chain uses TRBV10-3 and TRBJ1-2; no firm D call. V lost 6 bases and J 3 bases, leaving 5 bases between the germline ends. The CDR3 length is 11 residues. Per germline, CDR1 ENHRY and CDR2 SYGVKD. The DNA for the CDR3 is TGTGCCATCAGCCGGGACTATGGCTACACCTTC. Its protein is CAISRDYGYTF.

This clonotype was observed many times. The gene calls are TRBV7-2 and TRBJ2-7; either TRBD1 or TRBD2 may supply D (6 bases each). Trimming removed 0 bases at V and 4 bases at J, with 13 bases between. The germline V gene encodes CDR1 SGHTA and CDR2 FQGNSA. This CDR3 is built from 15 residues. The CDR3 DNA is TGTGCCAGCAGCTTAGCGGGGGGCAAGAATTACGAGCAGTACTTC. Its protein is CASSLAGGKNYEQYF.

This clonotype occurred many times. The CDR3 region is CASSPMTGYGYTF. CDR3 DNA: TGTGCCAGCAGCCCTATGACAGGCTATGGCTACACCTTC. V is TRBV12-3 or TRBV12-4 and J is TRBJ1-2, with a tentative D call TRBD1 (6 bases). V shed 6 bases and J shed 4 bases, with 12 bases lying between them. The length of the CDR3 is 13 residues.

This clonotype was seen a few times. The chain recombines TRBV20-1 with TRBJ1-6; D remains unclear. Germline V CDR1 and CDR2: DFQATT, SNEGSKA (reference sequence). V lost 2 bases to trimming and J lost 3 bases, with 5 bases between them. The CDR3 is 13 residues long. The CDR3 here is CSARPDYNSPLHF. The DNA for the CDR3 is TGCAGTGCTAGACCCGACTATAATTCACCCCTCCACTTT.

V gene TRBV4-2 combines with J gene TRBJ2-1; no reliable D call. The CDR3 is 17 residues long. Germline CDR1 LGHNA, CDR2 YNFKEQ. The V end was cut by 4 bases, the J end by 4 bases, with 20 bases between. CDR3 nucleotide sequence: TGTGCCAGCAGCCCAGAATGGCCTACGTCCCCTTACAATGAGCAGTTCTTC. Translation: CASSPEWPTSPYNEQFF.

Many counts were recorded for this clonotype. This chain links TRBV12-3 or TRBV12-4 with TRBJ1-3; 8 nucleotides match TRBD1. With 3 bases clipped from V and 8 bases from J, the junction kept 6 bases outside the gene matches. The CDR3 runs 14 residues. CDR3 region: CASSLDRVYDTIYF. CDR3 DNA: TGTGCCAGCAGTTTGGACAGGGTTTATGACACCATATATTTT.

In this sample, this clonotype turned up many times. The J gene is TRBJ2-7, the V gene TRBV7-2; 8 nucleotides match TRBD1. CDR3 length: 12 amino acids. Germline V lookup: CDR1 SGHTA, CDR2 FQGNSA. J gave up 3 bases and V 6 bases, and 1 base lay outside the gene matches. Here the CDR3 reads CASSDRGYEQYF. The CDR3 DNA sequence: TGTGCCAGCAGTGACAGGGGCTACGAGCAGTACTTC.

This clonotype was seen a handful of times. The chain uses TRBV29-1 and TRBJ2-1; D gene unclear. V was pared by 4 bases and J by 3 bases, with 7 bases between. The CDR3 has 12 residues. Germline V gene lookup returns CDR1 SQVTM and CDR2 ANQGSEA. This chain's CDR3 is CSVGNFYNEQFF. The CDR3 nucleotides are TGCAGCGTTGGGAACTTCTACAATGAGCAGTTCTTC.

The chain has TRBV10-2 and TRBJ1-2; weak D call: TRBD1 (5 bases). Germline CDR1 WSHSY, CDR2 SAAADI. V lost 1 base and J lost 3, with 21 bases in between. This CDR3 comprises 18 residues. The CDR3 sequence: CASSEYSPGPASDYGYTF. The CDR3 DNA follows: TGCGCCAGCAGTGAGTATTCGCCAGGGCCCGCCTCTGACTATGGCTACACCTTC.

This clonotype was counted at least ten times. The genes are TRBV18 and TRBJ1-2; 7 nucleotides align to TRBD1. Trimming removed 4 bases from V and 0 bases from J; junction bases left unmatched: 2. This CDR3 has 14 amino acids. The germline V gene has CDR1 KGHSH and CDR2 LQKENI. The CDR3: CASSRDSPNYGYTF. For the CDR3, the DNA is TGTGCCAGCTCACGGGACAGTCCTAACTATGGCTACACCTTC.

This clonotype showed up many times. The chain recombines TRBV10-1 with TRBJ2-7, with 9 positions matching TRBD1. Losses at the gene ends were 6 bases for V and 2 bases for J; bases not matched to a gene: 2. Per germline, CDR1 WNHNN and CDR2 SYGVQD (reference sequence). CDR3 length: 13 residues. This chain's CDR3 is CASRDRGPYEQYF. CDR3 DNA sequence: TGCGCCAGCAGGGACAGGGGACCCTACGAGCAGTACTTC.

This clonotype has ten or more counts. The chain employs TRBV5-5 and TRBJ2-3, with 10 nucleotides matching TRBD1. With V trimmed by 3 bases and J by 4 bases, 17 bases remained unmatched. CDR3 length: 19 amino acids. Germline V gene data show CDR1 as SGHKS and CDR2 as YYEKEE (reference sequence). This chain's CDR3 is CASSSRPSRTGGTADTQYF. The CDR3 nucleotides read TGTGCCAGCAGCTCAAGACCGTCGAGGACAGGGGGTACCGCAGATACGCAGTATTTT.

The chain combines TRBV7-9 with TRBJ2-7, with D perhaps matching TRBD2 (5 bases). The CDR3 has 15 residues. V was shortened by 5 bases and J by 4 bases, with 18 bases between the two germline ends. CDR1 SEHNR and CDR2 FQNEAQ come from the germline V gene (reference sequence). The CDR3 region is CASSDGKTSWYEQYF. The CDR3 region has the DNA TGTGCCAGCAGCGACGGGAAGACTTCGTGGTACGAGCAGTACTTC.

This clonotype was seen ten or more times. This chain joins TRBV12-3 or TRBV12-4 and TRBJ1-5, with unresolved D. V was cut by 1 base and J by 3 bases, with 7 bases left in between. The CDR3 length is 14 residues. The CDR3 is CASSLGRVNQPQHF. For the CDR3, the DNA is TGTGCCAGCAGTTTAGGCAGAGTCAATCAGCCCCAGCATTTT.

This clonotype has ten or more counts. The V and J genes are TRBV4-1 and TRBJ1-1; D call uncertain. The germline gives CDR1 MGHRA, CDR2 YSYEKL. This CDR3 is 15 amino acids long. V lost 4 bases to trimming and J lost 5 bases, with 17 bases between them. For the CDR3, the DNA is TGCGCCAGCAGCCGGACCTTTGTTAGTAGGACTGAAGCTTTCTTT. Its translation: CASSRTFVSRTEAFF.

This clonotype showed up many times. The chain employs TRBV18 and TRBJ2-3; D remains ambiguous. Germline loops: CDR1 KGHSH, CDR2 LQKENI. The CDR3 has 13 amino acids. Trimming removed 3 bases from V and 4 bases from J, with 8 bases in between. CDR3 bases: TGTGCCAGCTCACCTCGTGCGGCAGATACGCAGTATTTT. It yields the protein CASSPRAADTQYF.

The rearrangement uses TRBV5-1 and TRBJ2-2, with D possibly TRBD1 on 6 matching bases. The CDR3 contains 18 residues. V lost 2 bases and J 0 bases, leaving 17 bases between the germline ends. Germline CDR1 is SGHRS and CDR2 is YFSETQ. The CDR3 region has the DNA TGCGCCAGCAGCTTTGAGGGGCTCGGACAGCCGAACACCGGGGAGCTGTTTTTT. Amino acids: CASSFEGLGQPNTGELFF.